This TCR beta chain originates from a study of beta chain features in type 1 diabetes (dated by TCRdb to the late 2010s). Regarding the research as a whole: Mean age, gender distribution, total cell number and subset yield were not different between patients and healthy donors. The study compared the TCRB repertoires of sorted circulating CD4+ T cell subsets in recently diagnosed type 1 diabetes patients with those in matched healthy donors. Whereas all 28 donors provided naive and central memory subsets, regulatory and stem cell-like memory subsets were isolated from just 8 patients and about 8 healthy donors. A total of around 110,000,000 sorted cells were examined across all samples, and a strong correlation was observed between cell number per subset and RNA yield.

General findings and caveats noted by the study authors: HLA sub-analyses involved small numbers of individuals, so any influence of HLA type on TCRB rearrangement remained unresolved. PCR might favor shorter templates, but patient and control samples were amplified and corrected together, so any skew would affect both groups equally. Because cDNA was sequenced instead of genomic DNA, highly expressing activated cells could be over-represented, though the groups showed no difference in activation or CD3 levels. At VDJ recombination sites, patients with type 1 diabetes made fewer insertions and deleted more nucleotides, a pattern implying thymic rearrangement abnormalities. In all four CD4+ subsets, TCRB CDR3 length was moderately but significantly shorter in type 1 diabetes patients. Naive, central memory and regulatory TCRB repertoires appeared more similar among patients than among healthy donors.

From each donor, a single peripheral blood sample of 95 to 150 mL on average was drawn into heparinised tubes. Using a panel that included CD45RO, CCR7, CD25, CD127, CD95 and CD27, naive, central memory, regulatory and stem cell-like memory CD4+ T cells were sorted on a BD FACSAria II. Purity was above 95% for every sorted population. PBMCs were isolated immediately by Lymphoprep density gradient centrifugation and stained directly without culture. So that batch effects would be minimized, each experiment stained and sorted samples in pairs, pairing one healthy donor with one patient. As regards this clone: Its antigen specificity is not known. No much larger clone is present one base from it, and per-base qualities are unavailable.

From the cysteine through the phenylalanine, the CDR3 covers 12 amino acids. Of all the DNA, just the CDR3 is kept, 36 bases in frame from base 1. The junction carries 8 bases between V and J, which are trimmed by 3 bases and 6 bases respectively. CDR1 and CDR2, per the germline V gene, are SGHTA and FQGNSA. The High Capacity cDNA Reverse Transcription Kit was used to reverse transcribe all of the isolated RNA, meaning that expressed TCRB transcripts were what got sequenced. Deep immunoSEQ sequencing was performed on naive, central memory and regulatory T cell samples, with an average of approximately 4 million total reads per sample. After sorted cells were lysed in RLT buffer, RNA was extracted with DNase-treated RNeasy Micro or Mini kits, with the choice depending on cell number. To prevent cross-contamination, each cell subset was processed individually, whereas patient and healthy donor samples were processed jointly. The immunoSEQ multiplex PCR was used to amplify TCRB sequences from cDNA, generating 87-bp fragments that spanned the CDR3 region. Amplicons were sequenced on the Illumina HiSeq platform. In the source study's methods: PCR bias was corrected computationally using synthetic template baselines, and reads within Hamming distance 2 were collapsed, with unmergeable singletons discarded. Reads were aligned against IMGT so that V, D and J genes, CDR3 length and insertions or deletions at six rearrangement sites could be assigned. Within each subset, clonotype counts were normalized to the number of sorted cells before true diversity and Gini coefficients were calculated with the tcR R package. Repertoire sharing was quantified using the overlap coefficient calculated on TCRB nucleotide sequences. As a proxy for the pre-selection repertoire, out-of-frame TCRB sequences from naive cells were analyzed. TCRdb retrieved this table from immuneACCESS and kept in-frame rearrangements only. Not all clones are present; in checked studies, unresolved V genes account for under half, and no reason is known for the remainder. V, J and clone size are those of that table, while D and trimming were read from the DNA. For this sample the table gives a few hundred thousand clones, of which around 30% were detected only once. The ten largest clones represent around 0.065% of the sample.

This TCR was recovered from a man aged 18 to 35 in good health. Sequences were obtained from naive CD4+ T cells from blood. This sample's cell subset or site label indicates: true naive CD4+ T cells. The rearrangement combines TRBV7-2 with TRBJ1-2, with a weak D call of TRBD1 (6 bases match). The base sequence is TGTGCCAGCAGCTTTAACAGGGATGGCTACACCTTC. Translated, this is CASSFNRDGYTF.